This T cell receptor (beta chain) was profiled in a study of T-cell memory formation after mild COVID-19. UMIs and sample barcodes were carried by the TCR alpha and TCR beta cDNA libraries that 5'RACE produced using constant-segment primers. One entry per CDR3 protein results from TCRdb running MiXCR on the 5' RACE reads. The sample records 68,000 or so distinct CDR3 sequences, over 15% being singletons. This clonotype turned up a few times. Specimen: PBMCs or a T cell subset sorted from them (not recorded which). The clonotype comes from an adult woman who had mild COVID-19 (a few samples of this study predate the infection). Cell type and time point are not known.

The DNA of the CDR3 is TGTGCCAGCAGTTTGAAAAACGAGCAGTACTTC. Protein product: CASSLKNEQYF. The V and J genes are TRBV5-6 and TRBJ2-7; unclear D gene. The CDR3 is 11 residues long. With 5 bases removed from V and 5 bases from J, the gap between germline ends came to 8 bases. Germline lookup yields CDR1 SGHDT and CDR2 YYEEEE.